These 3 T cell receptor beta chains came from one sample sequenced in a study of shared clonotypes between healthy human individuals. Clones were sequenced by immunoSEQ multiplex PCR, and TCRdb holds only the in-frame ones, with some missing. The table has about 2,500,000 clones, approximately 94% seen once. The sample consisted of naive CD4+ T cells sorted from blood. The subset: CD45RA+ positively selected. The receptor source for this set is a man in his late teens or twenties in good health.

This chain connects TRBV7-8 to TRBJ1-1, with D perhaps matching TRBD1 (6 bases). V lost 6 bases to trimming and J lost 1 base, with 12 bases between them. CDR1 and CDR2 from the germline V gene are SGHVS and FQNEAQ. The CDR3 spans 14 residues. In DNA, the CDR3 is TGTGCCAGCAGTATACTCAGGGGGAACACTGAAGCTTTCTTT. Its translation: CASSILRGNTEAFF.

V usage is TRBV6-5 and J usage is TRBJ1-2, with a weak D call TRBD1 (5 bases). The ends were cut back, 6 bases at V and 4 bases at J, with 18 bases in the middle. The CDR3 runs 15 residues. Germline assignment: CDR1 MNHEY and CDR2 SVGAGI. CDR3 amino acids: CASSRTGHAGYGYTF. The CDR3 bases are TGTGCCAGCAGCCGGACTGGACACGCTGGCTATGGCTACACCTTC.

The chain joins TRBV2 to TRBJ2-4; the D is unclear. CDR1 SNHLY and CDR2 FYNNEI come from the germline V gene. V was cut by 8 bases and J by 0 bases, with 14 bases left in between. This CDR3 is 15 amino acids long. The CDR3, as DNA: TGTGCCAGCGCCGACGCGGAGATAGCCAAAAACATTCAGTACTTC. It translates to CASADAEIAKNIQYF. Full variable domain (outside the CDR3, taken from reference TRBV2 and TRBJ2-4): EPEVTQTPSHQVTQMGQEVILRCVPISNHLYFYWYRQILGQKVEFLVSFYNNEISEKSEIFDDQFSVERPDGSNFTLKIRSTKLEDSAMYFCASADAEIAKNIQYFGAGTRLSVL.